The entry below describes one T cell receptor beta chain. What it binds is not known. Germline CDR1 and CDR2: LNHDA and SQIVND (reference sequence). The CDR3 is 15 amino acids. V was cut by 7 bases and J by 4 bases, with 19 bases left in between. Only in-frame clones appear in the TCRdb table, and some are missing; sequencing was by immunoSEQ multiplex PCR. In the table there are roughly 80,000 clones, roughly 84% of which are singletons. The data were taken from a study of graft-versus-host responses after intestinal transplantation. Whole-study context: Among the recipients, transplants were multivisceral, liver-intestinal, or isolated intestinal. All recipients were given anti-thymocyte globulin induction, and tacrolimus and steroids were then administered for around three years.

The study's findings and limits: The study found high graft-versus-host to host-versus-graft clonal ratios in allografts of patients with graft-donor T cell macrochimerism. Early post-transplant HvG declines showed an association with peak circulating GvH clone levels.

V and J are TRBV19 and TRBJ1-1, with D possibly matching TRBD1 (6 bases). The sample consisted of unstimulated CD8+ T cells sorted from spleen or lymph node cells, taken before transplant. This clonotype was sampled from a human donor who was the organ donor for an intestinal transplant. CDR3 nucleotide sequence: TGTGCCAGTACCGGGGTAGAGGTGGGGGCCACTGAAGCTTTCTTT. Protein product: CASTGVEVGATEAFF. The full variable domain, its missing parts supplied by reference TRBV19 and TRBJ1-1, is DGGITQSPKYLFRKEGQNVTLSCEQNLNHDAMYWYRQDPGQGLRLIYYSQIVNDFQKGDIAEGYSVSREKKESFPLTVTSAQKNPTAFYLCASTGVEVGATEAFFGQGTRLTVV.